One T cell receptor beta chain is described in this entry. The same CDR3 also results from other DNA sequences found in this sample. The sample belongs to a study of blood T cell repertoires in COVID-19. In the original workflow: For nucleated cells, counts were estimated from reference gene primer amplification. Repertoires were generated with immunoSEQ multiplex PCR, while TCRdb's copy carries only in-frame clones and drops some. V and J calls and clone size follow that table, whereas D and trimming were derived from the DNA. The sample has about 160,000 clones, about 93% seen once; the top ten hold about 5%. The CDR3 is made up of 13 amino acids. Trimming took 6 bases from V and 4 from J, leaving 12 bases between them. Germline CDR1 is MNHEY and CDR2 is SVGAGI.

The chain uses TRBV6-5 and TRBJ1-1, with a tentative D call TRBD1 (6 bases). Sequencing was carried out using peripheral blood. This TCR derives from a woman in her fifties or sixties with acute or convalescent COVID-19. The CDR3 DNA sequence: TGTGCCAGCAGCTATCAGGGGAGCACTGAAGCTTTCTTT. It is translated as CASSYQGSTEAFF.